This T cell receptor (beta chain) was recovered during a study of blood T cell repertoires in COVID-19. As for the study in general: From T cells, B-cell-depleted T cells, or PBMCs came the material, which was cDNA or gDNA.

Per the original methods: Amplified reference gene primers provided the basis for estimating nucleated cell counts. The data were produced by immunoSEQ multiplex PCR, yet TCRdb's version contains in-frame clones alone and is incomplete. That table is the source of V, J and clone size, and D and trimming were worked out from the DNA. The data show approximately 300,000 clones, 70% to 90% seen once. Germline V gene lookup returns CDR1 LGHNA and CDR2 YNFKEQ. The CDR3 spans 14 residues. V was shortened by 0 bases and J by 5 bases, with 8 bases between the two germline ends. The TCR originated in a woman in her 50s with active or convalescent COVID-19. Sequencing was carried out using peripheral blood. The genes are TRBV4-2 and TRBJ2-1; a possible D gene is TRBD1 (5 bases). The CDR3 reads CASSQDWGDNEQFF. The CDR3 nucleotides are TGTGCCAGCAGCCAAGACTGGGGCGACAATGAGCAGTTCTTC.